The text below deals with one T cell receptor beta chain. This record comes from a study of blood T cell repertoires in COVID-19. Here immunoSEQ multiplex PCR was the method, and the copy in TCRdb shows in-frame clones only, minus some. This table holds about 330,000 clones, more than 75% found once. The V segment lost 5 bases and the J segment 2 bases; nucleotides outside the gene matches: 2. The CDR3 runs 13 residues. Per germline, CDR1 MNHEY and CDR2 SMNVEV (reference sequence). This TCR derives from a woman in her late teens or twenties who had recovered from COVID-19. Specimen: PBMCs or T cells enriched from blood (not recorded which). The chain links TRBV27 to TRBJ1-1, with 7 bases aligning to TRBD1. The CDR3 protein is CASSGTANTEAFF. CDR3 nucleotide sequence: TGTGCCAGCAGTGGGACAGCCAACACTGAAGCTTTCTTT.